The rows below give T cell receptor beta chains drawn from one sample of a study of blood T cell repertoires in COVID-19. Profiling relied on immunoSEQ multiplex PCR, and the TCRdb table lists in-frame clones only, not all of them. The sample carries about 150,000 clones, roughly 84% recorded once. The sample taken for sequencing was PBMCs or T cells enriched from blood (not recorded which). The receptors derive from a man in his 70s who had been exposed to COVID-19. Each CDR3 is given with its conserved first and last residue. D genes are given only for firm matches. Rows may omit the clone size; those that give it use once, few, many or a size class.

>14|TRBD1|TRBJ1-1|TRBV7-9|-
CASRSQGGNTEAFF
TGTGCCAGCAGGTCTCAGGGGGGGAACACTGAAGCTTTCTTT
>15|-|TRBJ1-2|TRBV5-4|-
CASSSQGHGSYGYTF
TGTGCCAGCAGCTCACAGGGTCATGGTAGCTATGGCTACACCTTC
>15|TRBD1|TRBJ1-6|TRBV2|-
CASSYTGTANSPLHF
TGTGCCAGCAGTTACACCGGGACAGCCAATTCACCCCTCCACTTT
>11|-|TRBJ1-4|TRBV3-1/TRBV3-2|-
CASSLNEKLFF
TGTGCCAGCAGCCTAAATGAAAAACTGTTTTTT
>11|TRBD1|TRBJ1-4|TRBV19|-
CASSPGQLVFF
TGTGCCAGTAGCCCGGGACAGCTGGTGTTTTTT
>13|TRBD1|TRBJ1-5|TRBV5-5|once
CASSLQGVQPQHF
TGTGCCAGCAGCTTACAGGGGGTTCAGCCCCAGCATTTT
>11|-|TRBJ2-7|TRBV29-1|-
CSVDEGYEQYF
TGCAGCGTTGACGAGGGCTACGAGCAGTACTTC
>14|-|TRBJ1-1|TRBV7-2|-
CASSLWGGATEAFF
TGTGCCAGCAGCTTATGGGGGGGCGCCACTGAAGCTTTCTTT
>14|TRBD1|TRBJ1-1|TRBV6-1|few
CASSDRGRFTEAFF
TGTGCCAGCAGTGACAGGGGGCGCTTCACTGAAGCTTTCTTT
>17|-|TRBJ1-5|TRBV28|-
CASSPSPPNAYNQPQHF
TGTGCCAGCAGTCCCTCGCCGCCTAACGCCTACAATCAGCCCCAGCATTTT
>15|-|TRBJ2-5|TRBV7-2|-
CASSFPPGLAKTQYF
TGTGCCAGCAGCTTCCCTCCGGGGCTAGCGAAGACCCAGTACTTC
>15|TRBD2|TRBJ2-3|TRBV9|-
CASSVDGLAGDTQYF
TGTGCCAGCAGCGTAGATGGGCTAGCGGGGGATACGCAGTATTTT
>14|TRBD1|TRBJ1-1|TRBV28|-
CASSLTGGNTEAFF
TGTGCCAGCAGTTTAACAGGGGGGAACACTGAAGCTTTCTTT
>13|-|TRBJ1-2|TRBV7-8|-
CASQAGSNYGYTF
TGTGCCAGCCAGGCAGGTTCTAACTATGGCTACACCTTC
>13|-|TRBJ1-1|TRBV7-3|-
CASSSSSNTEAFF
TGTGCCAGCAGCTCCAGTTCCAACACTGAAGCTTTCTTT
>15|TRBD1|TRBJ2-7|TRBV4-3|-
CASSQQTGVGGEQYF
TGCGCCAGCAGCCAACAGACAGGGGTAGGGGGTGAGCAGTACTTC